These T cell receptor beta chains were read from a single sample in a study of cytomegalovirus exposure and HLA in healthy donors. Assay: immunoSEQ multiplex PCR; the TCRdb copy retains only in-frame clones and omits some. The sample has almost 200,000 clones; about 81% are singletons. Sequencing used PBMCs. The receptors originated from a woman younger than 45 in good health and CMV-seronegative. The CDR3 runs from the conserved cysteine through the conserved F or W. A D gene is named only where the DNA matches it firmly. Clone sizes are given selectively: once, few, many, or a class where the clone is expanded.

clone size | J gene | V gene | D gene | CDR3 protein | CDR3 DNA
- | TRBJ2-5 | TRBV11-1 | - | CASSPRPGFQETQYF | TGTGCCAGCAGCCCCCGACCCGGGTTTCAAGAGACCCAGTACTTC
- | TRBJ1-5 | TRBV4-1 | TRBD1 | CASSQRTGLTYQPQHF | TGCGCCAGCAGCCAACGGACAGGCCTTACTTATCAGCCCCAGCATTTT
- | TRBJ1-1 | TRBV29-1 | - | CSALQSTEAFF | TGCAGCGCCCTACAGAGCACTGAAGCTTTCTTT
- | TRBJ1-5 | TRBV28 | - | CASSFSPSGASNQPQHF | TGTGCCAGCAGTTTCTCTCCCTCAGGGGCCAGCAATCAGCCCCAGCATTTT
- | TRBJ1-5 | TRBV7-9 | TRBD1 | CASSSGQGSNQPQHF | TGTGCCAGCAGCTCGGGACAGGGTAGCAATCAGCCCCAGCATTTT
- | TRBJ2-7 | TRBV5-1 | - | CAGSSHRDTSYEQYF | TGCGCCGGCAGCTCCCACAGGGACACATCCTACGAGCAGTACTTC
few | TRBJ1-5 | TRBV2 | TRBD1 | CASSGQGNQPQHF | TGTGCCAGCAGTGGACAGGGTAATCAGCCCCAGCATTTT
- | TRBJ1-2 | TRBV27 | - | CASSLSRGPTSGYTF | TGTGCCAGCAGTTTATCCAGGGGCCCCACGAGTGGCTACACCTTC
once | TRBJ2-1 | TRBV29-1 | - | CSVPRKGLYNEQFF | TGCAGCGTCCCAAGAAAAGGACTCTACAATGAGCAGTTCTTC
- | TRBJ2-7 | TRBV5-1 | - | CASSLSSVTAQAYEQYF | TGCGCCAGCAGCTTGTCTAGCGTAACGGCACAGGCCTACGAGCAGTACTTC
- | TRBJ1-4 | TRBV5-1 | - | CASSQDQTGVGEKLFF | TGCGCCAGCAGCCAAGACCAGACAGGTGTTGGGGAAAAACTGTTTTTT
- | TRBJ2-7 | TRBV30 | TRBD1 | CAWSLQGDEQYF | TGTGCCTGGAGCCTACAGGGGGATGAGCAGTACTTC
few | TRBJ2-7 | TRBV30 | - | CAWSVSFEQYF | TGTGCCTGGAGTGTTAGTTTCGAGCAGTACTTC
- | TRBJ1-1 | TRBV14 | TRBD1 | CASSKRGPRPEAFF | TGTGCCAGCAGTAAAAGGGGGCCCCGACCTGAAGCTTTCTTT
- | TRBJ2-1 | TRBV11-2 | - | CASSLVPGRTYNEQFF | TGTGCCAGCAGCTTAGTTCCAGGGAGGACCTACAATGAGCAGTTCTTC
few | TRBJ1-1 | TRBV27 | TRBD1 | CASSPTGTVNTEAFF | TGTGCCAGCAGTCCCACCGGGACAGTGAACACTGAAGCTTTCTTT
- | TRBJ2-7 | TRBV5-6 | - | CASSLGGRGGEQYF | TGTGCCAGCAGCTTAGGGGGTCGCGGTGGCGAGCAGTACTTC
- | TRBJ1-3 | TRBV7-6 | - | CASSLVGNSGNTIYF | TGTGCCAGCAGCTTAGTCGGTAACTCTGGAAACACCATATATTTT
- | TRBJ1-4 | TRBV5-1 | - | CASSSGGNDEKLFF | TGCGCCAGCAGCTCGGGGGGCAATGATGAAAAACTGTTTTTT
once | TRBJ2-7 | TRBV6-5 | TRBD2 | CASSSGTRGNEQYF | TGTGCCAGCAGTTCCGGGACTAGGGGGAACGAGCAGTACTTC
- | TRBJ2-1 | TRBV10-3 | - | CAISVRGDNEQFF | TGTGCCATCAGTGTGCGCGGGGACAATGAGCAGTTCTTC
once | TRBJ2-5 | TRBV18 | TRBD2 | CASSPMALTSGKETQYF | TGTGCCAGCTCACCAATGGCTTTAACTAGCGGAAAAGAGACCCAGTACTTC
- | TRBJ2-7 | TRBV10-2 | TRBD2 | CASTEGAGASYEQYF | TGCGCCAGCACCGAAGGGGCGGGAGCGTCCTACGAGCAGTACTTC
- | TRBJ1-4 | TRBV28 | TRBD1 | CASSLLGQSNEKLFF | TGTGCCAGCAGTTTATTGGGACAGTCTAATGAAAAACTGTTTTTT
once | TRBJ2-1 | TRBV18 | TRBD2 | CASRTSVVQNEQFF | TGTGCCAGCCGGACTAGCGTCGTTCAGAATGAGCAGTTCTTC
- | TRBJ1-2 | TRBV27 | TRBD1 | CASSPRQGRGYGYTF | TGTGCCAGCAGTCCGAGACAGGGCCGCGGCTATGGCTACACCTTC
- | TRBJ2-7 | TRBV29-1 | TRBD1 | CSAAGTVASSYEQYF | TGCAGCGCGGCCGGGACAGTCGCCTCCTCCTACGAGCAGTACTTC
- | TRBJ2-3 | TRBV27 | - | CASSRGNTDTQYF | TGTGCCAGCAGCCGGGGAAACACAGATACGCAGTATTTT